Listed here is a single TCR beta chain. Its antigen remains unidentified. Per the germline V gene (reference sequence), LGHDT is the CDR1 and YNNKEL is the CDR2. From the cysteine through the phenylalanine, the CDR3 covers 15 amino acids. The protein alone is recorded here. This record belongs to a study of T cells expressing NK-cell markers (dated by TCRdb to 2018 to 2020). As for the study more broadly: Fewer than ten donors provided sorted CD3+CD56+NKG2C+, CD3+CD56+NKG2C- and CD3+CD56-NKG2C+ T-cell subsets, whose TCR beta-chain repertoires were profiled. Of the eight sequenced donors, seven were found to be HCMV-seropositive and one was found to be HCMV-seronegative. Randomly selected healthy volunteers, three men and five women, were used as the eight sequenced donors. The libraries were sequenced on Illumina HiSeq 2000/2500, MiSeq or NextSeq, producing 2 x 150 bp reads.

A commercial ELISA kit detecting HCMV-specific IgG in serum was used to determine HCMV serostatus. Ficoll density gradient centrifugation was used to isolate peripheral blood mononuclear cells from blood. Findings and caveats that apply to the study as a whole: Those dominant clonotypes were again the most abundant among CD3+CD56-NKG2C+ cells in four donors, at roughly 25-65%. In 5 to 7 donors, the dominant CD3+CD56+NKG2C+ clonotypes ranked among the top 10 CD8+ clonotypes, making up about 1.0-7.5% of CD8+ T cells. Whether the expanded NKG2C-expressing T cell clones were specific for HCMV antigens remained unclear.

TCRdb names Illumina HiSeq 2000 as the instrument used. TCR beta cDNA libraries were made by 5'RACE template switching that added a universal primer site and unique molecular identifiers. cDNA synthesis was primed from the TCR beta constant segment and was followed by two successive PCR amplification steps. The source study handled its data this way. MIGEC was used to demultiplex reads and group reads by UMI, and MiTCR was used to assemble and quantify clonotypes. To exclude erroneous sequences, any TCR cDNA sequence not supported by at least two reads was discarded. The tcR package was used for downstream repertoire analysis, and clonotypes were matched across fractions by CDR3 nucleotide sequence plus V segment. VDJmatch was used to annotate antigen specificity against VDJdb, with one amino acid substitution in CDR3 allowed. TCRdb reprocessed the reads and assigns one entry to each CDR3 protein sequence, leaving out DNA. The V and J calls and clone size come from TCRdb's table, not from the authors' own analysis. This specimen's table enumerates just under 150,000 distinct CDR3 sequences. The ten top clones hold 12% of the sample.

Here the chain combines TRBV3-1 and TRBJ2-2. Sequenced material: blood T cells: a sorted CD56 or NKG2C T cell subset, CD4+ or CD8+ T cells, or bulk PBMC T cells (not recorded which). This clonotype was sampled from a man younger than 35 in good health. Donor details come from another sample of the same person, matched by shared clones. For the CDR3, the sequence is CASSQLVANTGELFF.